This TCR beta chain emerged from a study of T cells in Graves' hyperthyroidism and ophthalmopathy. This clonotype was detected only a few times. This CDR3 has 12 amino acids. Trimming removed 4 bases from V and 4 bases from J, with 11 bases in between. Per the germline V gene, CDR1 is SQVTM and CDR2 is ANQGSEA. TCR beta CDR3 regions were amplified from RNA transcripts. Carried out on the TCR CDR3, a first-round RT-PCR used the HTBI primer set. TCRdb called the multiplex PCR reads again in MiXCR, with one record for every CDR3 protein. The sample has hundreds of thousands of distinct CDR3 sequences; around 21% are singletons.

The sequence was collected from a man aged 25 to 40 with Graves' ophthalmopathy. Sample: blood. The genes are TRBV29-1 and TRBJ2-7; weak D call: TRBD1 (5 bases). The CDR3 loop is CSVATGRYEQYF. Here the CDR3 DNA reads TGCAGCGTTGCCACAGGCAGATACGAGCAGTACTTC.